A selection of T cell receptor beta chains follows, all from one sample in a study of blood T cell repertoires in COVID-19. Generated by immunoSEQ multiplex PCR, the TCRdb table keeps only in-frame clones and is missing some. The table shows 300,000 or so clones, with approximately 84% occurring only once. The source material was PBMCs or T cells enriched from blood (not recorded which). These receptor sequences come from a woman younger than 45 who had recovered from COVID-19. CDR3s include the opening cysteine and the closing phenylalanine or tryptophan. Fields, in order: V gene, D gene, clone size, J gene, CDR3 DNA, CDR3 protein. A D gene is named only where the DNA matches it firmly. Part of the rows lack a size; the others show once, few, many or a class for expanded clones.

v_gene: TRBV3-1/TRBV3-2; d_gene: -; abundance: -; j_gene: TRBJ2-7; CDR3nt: TGTGCCAGCAGCCAAGGACTTCTTCCCTCCTACGAGCAGTACTTC; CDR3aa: CASSQGLLPSYEQYF
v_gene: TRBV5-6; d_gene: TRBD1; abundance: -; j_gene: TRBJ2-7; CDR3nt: TGTGCCTCAATACAGGGGGCGAGCTCCTACGAGCAGTACTTC; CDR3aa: CASIQGASSYEQYF
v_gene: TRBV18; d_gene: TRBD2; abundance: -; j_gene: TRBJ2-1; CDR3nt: TGTGCCAGCTCACCAGTAGGAGCGGGGGGCGGCCATGAGCAGTTCTTC; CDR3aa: CASSPVGAGGGHEQFF
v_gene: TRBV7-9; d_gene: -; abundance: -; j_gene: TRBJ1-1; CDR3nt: TGTGCCAGCAGAGTACAGAACACTGAAGCTTTCTTT; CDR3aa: CASRVQNTEAFF
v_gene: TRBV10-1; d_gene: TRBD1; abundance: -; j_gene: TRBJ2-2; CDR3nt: TGCGCCAGCATTGCCGGGACAGGGGGCCGAACGGGCACCGGGGAGCTGTTTTTT; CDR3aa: CASIAGTGGRTGTGELFF
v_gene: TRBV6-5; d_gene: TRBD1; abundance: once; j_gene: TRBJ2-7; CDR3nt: TGTGCCAGCAGTTACTTAGCAGGGGGCCGGATTTTCGAGCAGTACTTC; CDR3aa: CASSYLAGGRIFEQYF
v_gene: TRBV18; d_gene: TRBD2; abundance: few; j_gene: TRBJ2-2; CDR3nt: TGTGCCAGCTCACCAAGTAGCGGGGTGTACACCGGGGAGCTGTTTTTT; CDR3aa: CASSPSSGVYTGELFF
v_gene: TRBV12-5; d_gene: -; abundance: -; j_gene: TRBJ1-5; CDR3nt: TGTGCTAGTGGTTTGGGTGACAGACCCTATAGCAATCAGCCCCAGCATTTT; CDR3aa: CASGLGDRPYSNQPQHF
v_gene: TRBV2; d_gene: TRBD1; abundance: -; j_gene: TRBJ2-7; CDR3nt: TGTGCCAGCAGGGACAGGGGACACGAGCAGTACTTC; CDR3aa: CASRDRGHEQYF
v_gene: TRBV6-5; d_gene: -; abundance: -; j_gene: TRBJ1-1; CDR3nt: TGTGCCAGCAGCCCCCCACCGGGAGCTGAAGCTTTCTTT; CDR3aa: CASSPPPGAEAFF
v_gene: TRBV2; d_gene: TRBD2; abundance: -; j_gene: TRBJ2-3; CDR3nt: TGTGCCAGCAGACTAGCGGGGGGGCCAGATACGCAGTATTTT; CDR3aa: CASRLAGGPDTQYF
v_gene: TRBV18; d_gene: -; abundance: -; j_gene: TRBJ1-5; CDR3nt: TGTGCCAGCTCACCGACCCGGACAGTTGATCAGCCCCAGCATTTT; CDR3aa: CASSPTRTVDQPQHF
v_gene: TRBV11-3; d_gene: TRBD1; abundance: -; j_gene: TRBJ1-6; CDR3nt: TGTGCCAGCAGCTGGACAGGGCGTGACTCCTATAATTCACCCCTCCACTTT; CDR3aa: CASSWTGRDSYNSPLHF
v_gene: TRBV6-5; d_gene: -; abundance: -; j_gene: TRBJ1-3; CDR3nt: TGTGCCAGCAGCGACAGCTCTGGAAACACCATATATTTT; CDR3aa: CASSDSSGNTIYF
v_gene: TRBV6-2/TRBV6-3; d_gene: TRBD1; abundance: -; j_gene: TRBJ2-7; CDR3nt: TGTGCCAGCAGTTTCCCAGGGGGTTCACTAGTATCCTACGAGCAGTACTTC; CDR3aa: CASSFPGGSLVSYEQYF
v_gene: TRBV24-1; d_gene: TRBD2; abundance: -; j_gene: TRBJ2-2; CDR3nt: TGTGCCACCAGTGCCCCACTCGGGGGGGGGCCTTCCACCGGGGAGCTGTTTTTT; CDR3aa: CATSAPLGGGPSTGELFF
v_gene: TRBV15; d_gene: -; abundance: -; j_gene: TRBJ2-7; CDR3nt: TGTGCCACCAGCAGAGGGGTCAGGGGCTACGAGCAGTACTTC; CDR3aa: CATSRGVRGYEQYF
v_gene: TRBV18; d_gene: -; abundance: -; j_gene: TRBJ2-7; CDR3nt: TGTGCCAGCTCACAACAGACTAGCTCCTACGAGCAGTACTTC; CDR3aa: CASSQQTSSYEQYF
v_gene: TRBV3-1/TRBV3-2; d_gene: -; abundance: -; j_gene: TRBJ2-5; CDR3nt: TGTGCCAGCAGCCGCGAGAGGGTGACCCAGTACTTC; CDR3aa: CASSRERVTQYF
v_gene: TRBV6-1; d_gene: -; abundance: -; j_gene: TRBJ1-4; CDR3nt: TGTGCCAGCAGTGAAGGACAGAAAAAACTGTTTTTT; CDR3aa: CASSEGQKKLFF
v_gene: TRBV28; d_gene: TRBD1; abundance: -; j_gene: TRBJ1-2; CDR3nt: TGTGCCAGCAGTTCTTCAGGGGGTGGCTACACCTTC; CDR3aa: CASSSSGGGYTF
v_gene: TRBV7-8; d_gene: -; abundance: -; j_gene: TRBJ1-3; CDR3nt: TGTGCCAGCAGCTTAGCGGTCGGGGACTGGGACTCTGGAAACACCATATATTTT; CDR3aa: CASSLAVGDWDSGNTIYF
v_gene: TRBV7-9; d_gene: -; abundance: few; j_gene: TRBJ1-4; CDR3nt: TGTGCCAGCAGCTTGACCACAGCCAACACTAATGAAAAACTGTTTTTT; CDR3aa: CASSLTTANTNEKLFF
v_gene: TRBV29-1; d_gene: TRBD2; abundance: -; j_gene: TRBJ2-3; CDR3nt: TGCAGCGTTAGCGGGGGGACAGATACGCAGTATTTT; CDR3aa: CSVSGGTDTQYF
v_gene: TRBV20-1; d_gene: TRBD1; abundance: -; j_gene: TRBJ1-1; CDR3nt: TGCAGTTGTTCGGACAGGGAATATGGTTTCTTT; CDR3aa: CSCSDREYGFF
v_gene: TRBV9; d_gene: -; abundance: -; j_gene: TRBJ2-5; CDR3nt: TGTGCCAGCGGGTCGGAGGCCCAAGAGACCCAGTACTTC; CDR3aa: CASGSEAQETQYF
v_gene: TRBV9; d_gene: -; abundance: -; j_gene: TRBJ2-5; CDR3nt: TGTGCCAGCAGCCCTCGGACACCCCGGGGGGAGACCCAGTACTTC; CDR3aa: CASSPRTPRGETQYF
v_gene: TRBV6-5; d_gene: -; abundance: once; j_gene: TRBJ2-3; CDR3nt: TGTGCCAGCAATAAGGGGGATACGCAGTATTTT; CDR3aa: CASNKGDTQYF
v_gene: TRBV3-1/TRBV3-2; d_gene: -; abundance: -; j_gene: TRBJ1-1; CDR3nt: TGTGCCAGCAGCCAAGGAGGAGGGATTGCTAAAGCTTTCTTT; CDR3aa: CASSQGGGIAKAFF
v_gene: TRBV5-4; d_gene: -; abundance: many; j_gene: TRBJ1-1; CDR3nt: TGTGCCAGCAGCTTGGCGAGGGCGAACACTGAAGCTTTCTTT; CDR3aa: CASSLARANTEAFF
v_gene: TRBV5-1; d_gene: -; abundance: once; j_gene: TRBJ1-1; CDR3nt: TGCGCCAGCAGCTTCACAGGGCAAACTGAAGCTTTCTTT; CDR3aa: CASSFTGQTEAFF
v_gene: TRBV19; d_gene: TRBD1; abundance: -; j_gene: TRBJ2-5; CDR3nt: TGTGCCAGTAGTACCGGACAGGGGTACGAGACCCAGTACTTC; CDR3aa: CASSTGQGYETQYF
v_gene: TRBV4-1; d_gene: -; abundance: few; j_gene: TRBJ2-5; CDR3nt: TGCGCCAGCAGTAAGGGGCGGTACCAAGAGACCCAGTACTTC; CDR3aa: CASSKGRYQETQYF
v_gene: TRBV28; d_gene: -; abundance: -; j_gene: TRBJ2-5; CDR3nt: TGTGCCAGCAGTTTAGCGCTAGCGAACCAAGAGACCCAGTACTTC; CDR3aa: CASSLALANQETQYF
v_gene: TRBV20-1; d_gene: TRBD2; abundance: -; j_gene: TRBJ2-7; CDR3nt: TGCAGTGCGAGTAGCGGGGGAACCTACGAGCAGTACTTC; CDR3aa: CSASSGGTYEQYF
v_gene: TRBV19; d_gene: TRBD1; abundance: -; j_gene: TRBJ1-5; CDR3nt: TGTGCCAGTAGTATGTTGTCGGGACAGGGTAGGGATCGGCCCCAGCATTTT; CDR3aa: CASSMLSGQGRDRPQHF
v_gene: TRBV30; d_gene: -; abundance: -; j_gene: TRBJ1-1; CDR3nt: TGTGCCTGGAGTGTATGGGGAGACACTGAAGCTTTCTTT; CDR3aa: CAWSVWGDTEAFF
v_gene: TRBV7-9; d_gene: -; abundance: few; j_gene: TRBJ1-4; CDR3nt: TGTGCCAGCAGCTTGGGCCTATGGGATGAAAAACTGTTTTTT; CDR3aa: CASSLGLWDEKLFF
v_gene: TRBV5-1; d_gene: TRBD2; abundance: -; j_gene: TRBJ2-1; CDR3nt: TGCGCCAGCAGCTTGGGGCGGGGGAGCGAAGAGCAGTTCTTC; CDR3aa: CASSLGRGSEEQFF
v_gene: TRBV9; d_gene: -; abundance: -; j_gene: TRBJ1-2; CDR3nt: TGTGCCAGCAGCGTAGGGGCAGGGCAAGGCTACACCTTC; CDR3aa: CASSVGAGQGYTF
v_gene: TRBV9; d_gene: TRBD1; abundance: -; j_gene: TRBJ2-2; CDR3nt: TGTGCCAGCAGCGTATCGGGACAGACGAACACCGGGGAGCTGTTTTTT; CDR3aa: CASSVSGQTNTGELFF
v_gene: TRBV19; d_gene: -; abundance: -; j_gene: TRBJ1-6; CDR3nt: TGTGCCAGTACCCTAGGGCAGGGTAATTCACCCCTCCACTTT; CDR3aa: CASTLGQGNSPLHF
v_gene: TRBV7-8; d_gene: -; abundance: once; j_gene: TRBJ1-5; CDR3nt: TGTGCCAGCAGCTCGGGGTTTTGGGGTTCATCGAATCAGCCCCAGCATTTT; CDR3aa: CASSSGFWGSSNQPQHF
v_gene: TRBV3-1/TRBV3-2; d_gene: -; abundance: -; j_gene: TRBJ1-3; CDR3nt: TGTGCCAGCAGCCTTAGTCAGGGGAAGACCATATATTTT; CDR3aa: CASSLSQGKTIYF
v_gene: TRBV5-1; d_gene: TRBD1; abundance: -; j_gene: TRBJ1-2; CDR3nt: TGCGCCAGCAGTCAGGCGACAGGGTCTACCTATGGCTACACCTTC; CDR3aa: CASSQATGSTYGYTF